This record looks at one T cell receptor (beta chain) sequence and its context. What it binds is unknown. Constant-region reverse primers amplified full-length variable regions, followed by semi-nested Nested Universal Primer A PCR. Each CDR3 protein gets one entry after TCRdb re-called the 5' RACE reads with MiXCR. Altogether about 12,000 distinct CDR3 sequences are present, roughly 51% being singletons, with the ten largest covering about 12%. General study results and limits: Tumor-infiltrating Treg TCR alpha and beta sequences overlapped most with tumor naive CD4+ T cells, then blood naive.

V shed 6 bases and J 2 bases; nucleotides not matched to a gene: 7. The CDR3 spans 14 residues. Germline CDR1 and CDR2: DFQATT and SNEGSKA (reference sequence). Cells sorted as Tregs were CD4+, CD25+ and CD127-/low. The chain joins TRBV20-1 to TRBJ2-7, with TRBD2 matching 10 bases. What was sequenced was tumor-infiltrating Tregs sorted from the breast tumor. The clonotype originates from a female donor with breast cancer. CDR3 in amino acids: CSAFSGRAPYEQYF. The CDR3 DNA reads TGCAGTGCCTTCAGCGGGAGGGCCCCCTACGAGCAGTACTTC.